These T cell receptor beta chains were read from a single sample in a study of cytomegalovirus exposure and HLA in healthy donors. Produced via immunoSEQ multiplex PCR; TCRdb's table is partial and in-frame only. The sample shows some 130,000 clones, 80% of them seen only once. Sequencing was performed on PBMCs. All receptors derive from a man aged 40-50 years in good health and CMV-seronegative. CDR3s include the opening cysteine and the closing phenylalanine or tryptophan. Each record gives: CDR3 protein, CDR3 DNA, D gene, clone size, J gene, CDR3 length, V gene. D genes are given only for firm matches. Clone size is not always given. Where it is, it says once, few, many or a class for expanded clones.

cdr3_aa: CASSLGQGQQPQHF; cdr3_nt: TGTGCCAGCAGTTTAGGACAGGGGCAGCAGCCCCAGCATTTT; d_call: TRBD1; clone_size: NA; j_call: TRBJ1-5; cdr3_length: 14; v_call: TRBV27
cdr3_aa: CASGGTNYNEQFF; cdr3_nt: TGCGCCAGCGGTGGGACTAACTACAATGAGCAGTTCTTC; d_call: TRBD2; clone_size: NA; j_call: TRBJ2-1; cdr3_length: 13; v_call: TRBV10-1
cdr3_aa: CASSLGFRTKDYEQYF; cdr3_nt: TGTGCCAGCAGCTTAGGTTTTCGGACAAAGGACTACGAGCAGTACTTC; d_call: NA; clone_size: few; j_call: TRBJ2-7; cdr3_length: 16; v_call: TRBV7-9
cdr3_aa: CATSSGHGTGSYEQYF; cdr3_nt: TGTGCCACCAGCAGCGGCCACGGGACAGGTTCCTACGAGCAGTACTTC; d_call: TRBD1; clone_size: once; j_call: TRBJ2-7; cdr3_length: 16; v_call: TRBV15
cdr3_aa: CASSASDTQYF; cdr3_nt: TGTGCCAGCAGTGCGTCAGATACGCAGTATTTT; d_call: NA; clone_size: NA; j_call: TRBJ2-3; cdr3_length: 11; v_call: TRBV6-4
cdr3_aa: CASSPLPLTGVGEAFF; cdr3_nt: TGCGCCAGCAGCCCCCTGCCCCTCACAGGGGTCGGTGAAGCTTTCTTT; d_call: TRBD1; clone_size: NA; j_call: TRBJ1-1; cdr3_length: 16; v_call: TRBV5-1
cdr3_aa: CASSPRPLAGIGLNSPLHF; cdr3_nt: TGTGCCAGCTCACCCCGACCTCTCGCAGGGATTGGGCTTAATTCACCCCTCCACTTT; d_call: NA; clone_size: once; j_call: TRBJ1-6; cdr3_length: 19; v_call: TRBV18
cdr3_aa: CASSKRQGSSQHF; cdr3_nt: TGTGCCAGCAGCAAAAGACAGGGTTCGTCCCAGCATTTT; d_call: TRBD1; clone_size: few; j_call: TRBJ1-5; cdr3_length: 13; v_call: TRBV6-5
cdr3_aa: CASSSGTTTSYNEQFF; cdr3_nt: TGCGCCAGTAGCTCGGGGACTACCACCAGCTACAATGAGCAGTTCTTC; d_call: TRBD2; clone_size: NA; j_call: TRBJ2-1; cdr3_length: 16; v_call: TRBV10-1
cdr3_aa: CASSDRVEQYF; cdr3_nt: TGTGCCAGCAGTGACCGGGTCGAGCAGTACTTC; d_call: NA; clone_size: NA; j_call: TRBJ2-7; cdr3_length: 11; v_call: TRBV25-1
cdr3_aa: CACASEQNQPQHF; cdr3_nt: TGTGCCTGCGCCTCGGAACAGAATCAGCCCCAGCATTTT; d_call: NA; clone_size: NA; j_call: TRBJ1-5; cdr3_length: 13; v_call: TRBV30
cdr3_aa: CASRAAGGSSYNEQFF; cdr3_nt: TGTGCCAGCAGAGCAGCGGGGGGGAGCTCCTACAATGAGCAGTTCTTC; d_call: TRBD2; clone_size: NA; j_call: TRBJ2-1; cdr3_length: 16; v_call: TRBV2
cdr3_aa: CASRQRQGAYEQYF; cdr3_nt: TGTGCCAGCAGGCAACGACAGGGGGCCTACGAGCAGTACTTC; d_call: TRBD1; clone_size: NA; j_call: TRBJ2-7; cdr3_length: 14; v_call: TRBV6-5
cdr3_aa: CAWSVIGGEKLFF; cdr3_nt: TGTGCCTGGAGTGTAATTGGCGGTGAAAAACTGTTTTTT; d_call: NA; clone_size: NA; j_call: TRBJ1-4; cdr3_length: 13; v_call: TRBV30
cdr3_aa: CASTSTRAHGYTF; cdr3_nt: TGTGCCAGCACGTCAACCAGGGCTCATGGCTACACCTTC; d_call: NA; clone_size: NA; j_call: TRBJ1-2; cdr3_length: 13; v_call: TRBV6-1
cdr3_aa: CASSLRNQPQHF; cdr3_nt: TGTGCCAGCAGTTTGCGAAATCAGCCCCAGCATTTT; d_call: NA; clone_size: NA; j_call: TRBJ1-5; cdr3_length: 12; v_call: TRBV28
cdr3_aa: CASSLGQGRINTEAFF; cdr3_nt: TGTGCCAGCAGCCTTGGCCAGGGGCGTATAAACACTGAAGCTTTCTTT; d_call: NA; clone_size: NA; j_call: TRBJ1-1; cdr3_length: 16; v_call: TRBV4-2
cdr3_aa: CSVEGTGGQETQYF; cdr3_nt: TGCAGCGTTGAAGGGACAGGGGGACAAGAGACCCAGTACTTC; d_call: TRBD1; clone_size: NA; j_call: TRBJ2-5; cdr3_length: 14; v_call: TRBV29-1
cdr3_aa: CASTAGAETQYF; cdr3_nt: TGCGCCAGCACAGCGGGGGCAGAGACCCAGTACTTC; d_call: TRBD2; clone_size: NA; j_call: TRBJ2-5; cdr3_length: 12; v_call: TRBV5-1
cdr3_aa: CAWSVTSYGYTF; cdr3_nt: TGTGCCTGGAGTGTAACCAGCTATGGCTACACCTTC; d_call: NA; clone_size: NA; j_call: TRBJ1-2; cdr3_length: 12; v_call: TRBV30
cdr3_aa: CASNPGQGYSGELFF; cdr3_nt: TGTGCCAGCAATCCGGGACAGGGATATTCCGGGGAGCTGTTTTTT; d_call: TRBD1; clone_size: once; j_call: TRBJ2-2; cdr3_length: 15; v_call: TRBV6-1
cdr3_aa: CASSTPPGHYYEQYF; cdr3_nt: TGTGCCAGCAGCACCCCTCCGGGACATTACTACGAGCAGTACTTC; d_call: NA; clone_size: NA; j_call: TRBJ2-7; cdr3_length: 15; v_call: TRBV21-1
cdr3_aa: CASSPVDRGVYEQYF; cdr3_nt: TGTGCCAGCAGCCCAGTGGACAGGGGAGTCTACGAGCAGTACTTC; d_call: TRBD1; clone_size: NA; j_call: TRBJ2-7; cdr3_length: 15; v_call: TRBV28
cdr3_aa: CASSAESGQSGGQYF; cdr3_nt: TGCGCCAGCAGCGCGGAGTCGGGACAGTCTGGGGGGCAGTACTTC; d_call: TRBD1; clone_size: NA; j_call: TRBJ2-7; cdr3_length: 15; v_call: TRBV5-1
cdr3_aa: CASSFEGGPKLFF; cdr3_nt: TGTGCCAGCAGCTTCGAGGGGGGGCCGAAGCTGTTTTTT; d_call: NA; clone_size: NA; j_call: TRBJ2-2; cdr3_length: 13; v_call: TRBV7-8
cdr3_aa: CASSFALAGVLHEQFF; cdr3_nt: TGTGCCAGCAGCTTCGCACTAGCGGGAGTTCTCCACGAGCAGTTCTTC; d_call: TRBD2; clone_size: few; j_call: TRBJ2-1; cdr3_length: 16; v_call: TRBV7-2
cdr3_aa: CASSSVSGDEQFF; cdr3_nt: TGTGCCAGCAGTTCCGTCTCAGGGGACGAGCAGTTCTTC; d_call: NA; clone_size: NA; j_call: TRBJ2-1; cdr3_length: 13; v_call: TRBV28
cdr3_aa: CATSRRDGEQYF; cdr3_nt: TGTGCCACCAGCAGGCGGGACGGCGAGCAGTACTTC; d_call: NA; clone_size: NA; j_call: TRBJ2-7; cdr3_length: 12; v_call: TRBV15
cdr3_aa: CASRGTGAPDTEAFF; cdr3_nt: TGTGCCAGCAGGGGGACAGGGGCGCCAGACACTGAAGCTTTCTTT; d_call: TRBD1; clone_size: NA; j_call: TRBJ1-1; cdr3_length: 15; v_call: TRBV6-4
cdr3_aa: CASGRTGKTYEQYF; cdr3_nt: TGTGCCAGCGGGAGGACAGGGAAAACCTACGAGCAGTACTTC; d_call: TRBD1; clone_size: once; j_call: TRBJ2-7; cdr3_length: 14; v_call: TRBV6-1
cdr3_aa: CASSTSPDQETQYF; cdr3_nt: TGTGCCAGCAGCACTAGCCCCGACCAAGAGACCCAGTACTTC; d_call: NA; clone_size: NA; j_call: TRBJ2-5; cdr3_length: 14; v_call: TRBV28
cdr3_aa: CSVVGGSPTDTQYF; cdr3_nt: TGCAGCGTTGTGGGGGGGAGTCCTACAGATACGCAGTATTTT; d_call: TRBD2; clone_size: NA; j_call: TRBJ2-3; cdr3_length: 14; v_call: TRBV29-1
cdr3_aa: CASIEISEQYF; cdr3_nt: TGTGCCAGCATCGAGATATCGGAGCAGTACTTC; d_call: NA; clone_size: NA; j_call: TRBJ2-7; cdr3_length: 11; v_call: TRBV25-1
cdr3_aa: CASTQGSGANVLTF; cdr3_nt: TGTGCCAGCACCCAGGGTTCTGGGGCCAACGTCCTGACTTTC; d_call: NA; clone_size: NA; j_call: TRBJ2-6; cdr3_length: 14; v_call: TRBV28
cdr3_aa: CASSLEGVHYGYTF; cdr3_nt: TGCGCCAGCAGCTTGGAGGGGGTTCACTATGGCTACACCTTC; d_call: NA; clone_size: NA; j_call: TRBJ1-2; cdr3_length: 14; v_call: TRBV5-1
cdr3_aa: CASSSQDRSSYNSPLHF; cdr3_nt: TGTGCCAGCAGCTCTCAGGACAGGAGCTCCTATAATTCACCCCTCCACTTT; d_call: TRBD1; clone_size: NA; j_call: TRBJ1-6; cdr3_length: 17; v_call: TRBV11-2
cdr3_aa: CAISEMGQGVGYTF; cdr3_nt: TGTGCCATCAGCGAAATGGGACAGGGGGTCGGCTACACCTTC; d_call: TRBD1; clone_size: once; j_call: TRBJ1-2; cdr3_length: 14; v_call: TRBV10-3
cdr3_aa: CAWSPSSFNTGELFF; cdr3_nt: TGTGCCTGGAGTCCCTCTAGCTTCAACACCGGGGAGCTGTTTTTT; d_call: NA; clone_size: NA; j_call: TRBJ2-2; cdr3_length: 15; v_call: TRBV30
cdr3_aa: CASSFWQGVGYEQYF; cdr3_nt: TGTGCCAGCAGTTTTTGGCAGGGGGTAGGGTACGAGCAGTACTTC; d_call: TRBD1; clone_size: few; j_call: TRBJ2-7; cdr3_length: 15; v_call: TRBV28
cdr3_aa: CASSSKQGVAEAFF; cdr3_nt: TGTGCCAGCAGCAGTAAACAGGGGGTGGCTGAAGCTTTCTTT; d_call: TRBD1; clone_size: NA; j_call: TRBJ1-1; cdr3_length: 14; v_call: TRBV7-2
cdr3_aa: CASSPRDRGLTEAFF; cdr3_nt: TGTGCCAGCAGTCCCCGGGACAGGGGGTTGACTGAAGCTTTCTTT; d_call: TRBD1; clone_size: NA; j_call: TRBJ1-1; cdr3_length: 15; v_call: TRBV6-5
cdr3_aa: CASSVGWGQVGDSPLHF; cdr3_nt: TGCGCCAGCAGCGTTGGGTGGGGACAGGTGGGGGATTCACCCCTCCACTTT; d_call: TRBD1; clone_size: once; j_call: TRBJ1-6; cdr3_length: 17; v_call: TRBV5-1
cdr3_aa: CASSLSGLQETQYF; cdr3_nt: TGTGCCAGCAGCCTTAGCGGACTCCAAGAGACCCAGTACTTC; d_call: NA; clone_size: NA; j_call: TRBJ2-5; cdr3_length: 14; v_call: TRBV6-5
cdr3_aa: CASSLEGREQETQYF; cdr3_nt: TGTGCCAGCAGCTTAGAGGGGCGGGAGCAAGAGACCCAGTACTTC; d_call: TRBD2; clone_size: once; j_call: TRBJ2-5; cdr3_length: 15; v_call: TRBV11-2
cdr3_aa: CASSSRTGSGEQYF; cdr3_nt: TGTGCCAGCAGCTCCAGGACAGGGTCGGGCGAGCAGTACTTC; d_call: TRBD1; clone_size: NA; j_call: TRBJ2-7; cdr3_length: 14; v_call: TRBV7-2